The source of this T cell receptor beta chain is a study of cytomegalovirus exposure and HLA in healthy donors. Study outcomes and limitations: Later analysis placed DRB1 highest and HLA-C lowest in TCR association rates, which differed by HLA locus.

PCR involved 60 Vbeta and 13 Jbeta primers. TCRdb keeps only in-frame clones here, not all; method: immunoSEQ multiplex PCR. The repertoire holds about 160,000 clones, with about 81% as singletons. Germline assignment: CDR1 SGDLS and CDR2 YYNGEE. The CDR3 contains 15 residues. The V end lost 2 bases, the J end lost 8 bases, and 16 bases lay between the germline ends. About this clone: Its antigen is unidentified.

The sequenced material came from PBMCs. This chain uses TRBV9 with TRBJ2-2; D is perhaps TRBD2 (6 bases). The receptor was derived from a girl aged 2 to 9 in good health and CMV-seropositive. CDR3 amino acids: CASSVSRIGTGELFF. CDR3 nucleotides: TGTGCCAGCAGCGTCTCTCGTATTGGGACTGGGGAGCTGTTTTTT.